Sequencing of this TCR beta chain was carried out in a study of cytotoxic CD8 clonotypes in ibrutinib-treated CLL (dated by TCRdb to 2020 to 2023). A note on the overall study: The cohort included more than 14 treatment-naive and ten to eleven relapsed/refractory patients; around 18 were IGHV unmutated. Every remission and progressive disease sample was obtained while ibrutinib was still being received by the patients. Cryopreserved peripheral blood mononuclear cells were obtained prior to treatment, at the time of response, and at either disease progression or sustained remission. The response samples were drawn at a median of 12 months into treatment, with a range of about 6 to 40 months. Of the 86 people in the trial, approximately 26 had longitudinal samples available. On average, each sample had some 260,000 productive templates and approximately 89,000 productive rearrangements. Responses were partial in roughly 24 patients and complete in 2; after median about 70 months follow-up, some 15 stayed in remission and 12 progressed. Study-wide conclusions, independent of this receptor: Baseline clonality exceeded that of age-matched healthy donors and correlated strongly with circulating CD8+ T-cell counts. Clonality increased at ibrutinib response, stayed stable in sustained remission, and fell back toward baseline at progression. Sustained-remission and progressing patients did not have matched sampling times, and lymph node repertoires were not examined. Public clonotypes were rare and either shrank or stayed stable during treatment, and the rise in clonality at ibrutinib response reflected expansion of private clonotypes.

This clone was picked up a small number of times. Its antigen remains undetermined. The record has no base qualities; no much larger clone is one base away. What this sample's time point label stands for: approximately 11 months on ibrutinib. For TCR beta library preparation, roughly 2 micrograms of genomic DNA were extracted from the cryopreserved PBMCs. Longitudinal blood samples from CLL patients on ibrutinib monotherapy were analyzed using high-throughput TCR beta sequencing. The patients took part in an open-label, single-center phase 2 trial of ibrutinib monotherapy. From the cysteine up to the phenylalanine, the CDR3 has a length of 12 residues. CDR3 DNA is the only sequence kept; it has 36 bases, read in frame from the first base. On a MiSeq, deep resolution sequencing aimed for a depth between 1 in 1 million and 1 in 200,000 T cells, with each clonotype covered around 10x on average. TCR beta libraries were generated with the immunoSEQ hsTCRB Kit. As for how the authors treated the data: Data were analyzed with ImmunoSEQ Data Assistant and ImmunoSEQ Analyzer, with V, D and J genes assigned per IMGT definitions. Clonality, with values ranging from 0 to 1, was calculated as one minus the normalized Shannon entropy of productive rearrangement frequencies. Only overrepresented clonotypes making up at least 0.05% of the repertoire of each patient were included in the public clonotype analysis. Thirteen age-matched healthy donor repertoires from immuneACCESS were used as controls for clonality. TCRdb carries this immuneACCESS record with in-frame sequences only. Its versions omit some clonotypes, under half of them owing to an unresolved V gene in the studies checked, with the rest unexplained. V and J calls and clone size are those listed in that table; D and trimming were worked out from the DNA. For this sample there are roughly 63,000 clones; less than 75% appear just once. Of the sample, roughly 14% is held by the ten largest clones.

The receptor comes from a human donor with chronic lymphocytic leukemia. The material sequenced was PBMCs, taken after 12 months of ibrutinib treatment. The chain links TRBV12-2 with TRBJ2-7. TRBV12-2 counts as a pseudogene. Here is the DNA: TGTGCAAGTCGCCCCGAAACCTACGAGCAGTACTTC. This gives the protein CASRPETYEQYF.